Presented here are 20 T cell receptor beta chains from one specimen sequenced in a study of identical twins (dated by TCRdb to the mid-2010s). Library preparation employed 5' RACE. Sequencing relied on an Illumina HiSeq 2000. TCRdb itself trimmed the public reads at Q25 with fastp, ran MiXCR and retained productive beta chains. When rows share a CDR3 protein, they turn into one entry using the most common DNA and genes. In this sample the table shows some 500,000 distinct CDR3 sequences, less than 25% of which occur a single time. The ten biggest clones cover 0.8% to 1% of the sample. The same sample was also used in a study of T cells expressing NK-cell markers.

The sequenced sample consisted of CD4+ T cells sorted from blood. Every receptor here comes from a woman aged 18-29 years in good health.

CDR3 DNA: TGCAGCGTTGTTAGGGACGTCTCCTACGAGCAGTACTTC. This gives the protein CSVVRDVSYEQYF. The V and J genes are TRBV29-1 and TRBJ2-7; the D call may be TRBD1 or TRBD2 (5 bases each). The length of the CDR3 is 13 residues. Germline CDR1 reads SQVTM; CDR2 reads ANQGSEA. The V end lost 4 bases, the J end lost 0 bases, and 10 bases lay between the germline ends.

The V gene is TRBV30, the J gene TRBJ1-2; D unresolved. V was clipped by 0 bases and J by 8 bases, with 19 bases between them. This CDR3 contains 15 residues. Germline CDR1 GTSNPN, CDR2 SVGIG (reference sequence). CDR3 coding DNA: TGTGCCTGGAGTGTACAAGGCACCGGTCGGAAGGGCTACACCTTC. Encoded protein: CAWSVQGTGRKGYTF.

In its sample, this clonotype was seen many times. This CDR3 reads CAIRWESYNEQFF. The CDR3, as DNA: TGTGCCATCAGGTGGGAGTCCTACAATGAGCAGTTCTTC. V usage is TRBV10-3 and J usage is TRBJ2-1, with TRBD2 as a possible D gene (5 bases). Deletions cut 6 bases from V and 1 base from J, with 7 bases between. The CDR3 extends over 13 amino acids. Germline CDR1 and CDR2: ENHRY and SYGVKD.

This clonotype was counted only a few times. The chain couples TRBV5-1 to TRBJ2-1; 7 bases line up with TRBD1. Germline-derived CDR1 and CDR2 are SGHRS and YFSETQ. The CDR3 is made up of 15 amino acids. The junction had 8 bases not matched to a gene; V was cut back by 4 bases and J by 4 bases. The CDR3 region is CASSRGTAGYNEQFF. CDR3 bases: TGCGCCAGCAGCCGTGGGACAGCAGGATACAATGAGCAGTTCTTC.

This clonotype has only a few counts. V and J are TRBV4-3 and TRBJ1-2; D ambiguous. Deletions cut 0 bases from V and 1 base from J, with 9 bases between. CDR1 LGHNA and CDR2 YSLEER come from the germline V gene. CDR3 length: 15 amino acids. The CDR3 region is CASSQEPGFNYGYTF. The CDR3, as DNA: TGCGCCAGCAGCCAAGAGCCGGGGTTTAACTATGGCTACACCTTC.

V is TRBV12-3 or TRBV12-4 and J is TRBJ2-7; 9 bases match TRBD1. CDR3 length equals 13 residues. J was trimmed by 3 bases and V by 6 bases; bases with no gene match: 3. CDR3 nucleotide sequence: TGTGCCAGCAGCACGGACAGGGGCTACGAGCAGTACTTC. Amino acid sequence: CASSTDRGYEQYF.

This clonotype was seen more than once but under ten times. This chain joins TRBV9 and TRBJ2-5; D possibly corresponds to TRBD2 (6 bases). From germline, CDR1 is SGDLS and CDR2 YYNGEE. The CDR3 length is 17 residues. V was cut by 0 bases and J by 6 bases, with 21 bases left in between. The CDR3 DNA is TGTGCCAGCAGCGTAGGAGTCATCGGAGGGTCCTATCAGACCCAGTACTTC. Translating it yields CASSVGVIGGSYQTQYF.

This chain uses TRBV6-5 with TRBJ1-1; D perhaps matches TRBD1 (6 bases). CDR3 size: 14 residues. CDR1 is MNHEY and CDR2 is SVGAGI in the germline V gene. Trimming shortened V by 2 bases and J by 13 bases, and 20 bases separated the two germline ends. CDR3 nucleotides: TGTGCCAGCAGTTACAAGGCAGGGGCGTTGAAAGGTTTCTTT. Translation: CASSYKAGALKGFF.

This clonotype was seen only a few times. The chain has TRBV7-9 and TRBJ2-7; 9 bases are a match to TRBD2. V dropped 4 bases and J dropped 4; count of bases not matched to a gene: 11. Germline loops: CDR1 SEHNR, CDR2 FQNEAQ (reference sequence). The CDR3 extends over 16 amino acids. The CDR3 DNA reads as TGTGCCAGCAGCTCTCTTAGCGGGAGAGGGGCTTACGAGCAGTACTTC. It codes for CASSSLSGRGAYEQYF.

V is TRBV20-1 and J is TRBJ2-5; D is undetermined. Trimming stripped 0 bases from V and 1 base from J, with 9 bases between. There are 14 residues in the CDR3. Per the germline V gene, CDR1 is DFQATT and CDR2 is SNEGSKA (reference sequence). CDR3 nucleotide sequence: TGCAGTGCTAGAGAGGCAAGGGTCCAAGAGACCCAGTACTTC. This sequence encodes CSAREARVQETQYF.

The V gene is TRBV2, the J gene TRBJ1-5, with D hard to call. CDR1 and CDR2 (germline): SNHLY, FYNNEI. V was shortened by 6 bases and J by 3 bases, with 9 bases between the two germline ends. CDR3 length: 13 amino acids. The CDR3 sequence is CASSRSSNQPQHF. In nucleotides, the CDR3 is TGTGCCAGCAGCAGGTCTTCCAATCAGCCCCAGCATTTT.

There are a few counts of this clonotype. The chain carries TRBV15 and TRBJ2-5, with 8 positions matching TRBD2. This CDR3 is 15 amino acids long. With V trimmed by 5 bases and J by 1 base, 6 bases remained unmatched. Germline-derived CDR1 and CDR2 are LNHNV and YYDKDF (reference sequence). CDR3 loop: CATSHAGGIQETQYF. The CDR3 region has the DNA TGTGCCACCAGCCATGCGGGAGGAATCCAAGAGACCCAGTACTTC.

V and J are TRBV20-1 and TRBJ2-1; 9 bases fit TRBD1. CDR1 and CDR2 from the germline V gene are DFQATT and SNEGSKA (reference sequence). The ends lost 6 bases at V and 6 bases at J; junction bases unmatched: 9. This CDR3 is built from 14 residues. CDR3: CSALEGQGSNEQFF. CDR3 bases: TGCAGTGCGCTTGAGGGACAGGGATCCAATGAGCAGTTCTTC.

This clonotype was detected only a few times. The chain combines TRBV27 with TRBJ2-1, with D possibly being TRBD2 (6 bases). V was clipped by 6 bases and J by 7 bases, with 13 bases between them. Germline V gene sequence: CDR1 MNHEY, CDR2 SMNVEV (reference sequence). The CDR3 contains 13 residues. This chain's CDR3 is CASRGLDLNEQFF. The CDR3 DNA reads TGTGCCAGCAGGGGACTCGATTTAAATGAGCAGTTCTTC.

CDR3 loop: CASSSVFQETQYF. CDR3 nucleotides: TGTGCCAGCAGCTCGGTCTTCCAAGAGACCCAGTACTTC. The rearrangement joins TRBV7-2 to TRBJ2-5; D ambiguous. V lost 4 bases to trimming and J lost 1 base, with 7 bases between them. There are 13 residues in the CDR3. Per germline, CDR1 SGHTA and CDR2 FQGNSA.

This clonotype was seen a handful of times. The gene calls are TRBV5-1 and TRBJ1-1; TRBD1 is a possible D gene (6 bases). CDR1 is SGHRS, CDR2 YFSETQ, per germline. The CDR3 spans 14 residues. V dropped 4 bases and J dropped 4 bases, with 14 bases sitting between them. CDR3 in DNA: TGCGCCAGCAGCCTACAGGGTACGGGCACTGAAGCTTTCTTT. It translates to CASSLQGTGTEAFF.

This clonotype was seen only a few times. The chain uses TRBV12-3 or TRBV12-4 and TRBJ2-7, with D uncertain. Trimming shortened V by 2 bases and J by 2 bases, and 7 bases separated the two germline ends. The CDR3 length is 13 residues. This CDR3 is CASSLKQTYEQYF. The CDR3 DNA follows: TGTGCCAGCAGTTTAAAACAGACCTACGAGCAGTACTTC.

This clonotype was detected only once. The J gene is TRBJ2-1, the V gene TRBV7-3; 8 positions agree with TRBD2. After removal of 5 bases from V and 4 bases from J, the junction contained 7 bases not matched to a gene. Per germline, CDR1 SGHTA and CDR2 FQGTGA. CDR3 length: 15 amino acids. This chain's CDR3 is CASSPGSGAYNEQFF. CDR3 nucleotide sequence: TGTGCCAGCAGCCCGGGTAGCGGGGCATACAATGAGCAGTTCTTC.

This clonotype was counted between two and nine times. The chain couples TRBV28 to TRBJ2-7; D might be TRBD1 (6 bases). Germline-derived CDR1 and CDR2 are MDHEN and SYDVKM. This CDR3 has 16 residues. V was trimmed by 3 bases and J by 6 bases, leaving 21 bases between them. CDR3 DNA: TGTGCCAGCAGTTTTACGACGGGCAGGGGTCCTGTCGAGCAGTACTTC. Encoded protein: CASSFTTGRGPVEQYF.

This clonotype was picked up many times. V and J are TRBV29-1 and TRBJ2-7; tentatively, D is TRBD2 (5 bases). With 6 bases removed from V and 0 bases from J, the gap between germline ends came to 15 bases. Germline CDR1 reads SQVTM; CDR2 reads ANQGSEA. This CDR3 region has 14 residues. The CDR3 bases are TGCAGCGTCCTCAGGACTCCCAGCTCCTACGAGCAGTACTTC. Residues: CSVLRTPSSYEQYF.